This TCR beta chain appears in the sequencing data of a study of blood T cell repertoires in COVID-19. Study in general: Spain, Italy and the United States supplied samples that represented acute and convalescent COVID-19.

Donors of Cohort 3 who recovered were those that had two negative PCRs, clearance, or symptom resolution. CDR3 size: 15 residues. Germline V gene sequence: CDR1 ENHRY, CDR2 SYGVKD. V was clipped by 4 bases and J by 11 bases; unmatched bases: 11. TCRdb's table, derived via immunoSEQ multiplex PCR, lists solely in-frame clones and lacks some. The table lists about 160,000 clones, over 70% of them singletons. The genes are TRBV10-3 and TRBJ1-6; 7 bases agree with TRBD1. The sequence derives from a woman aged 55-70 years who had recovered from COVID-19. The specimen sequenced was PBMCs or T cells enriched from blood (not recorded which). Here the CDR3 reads CAISVGTAVGTPLHF. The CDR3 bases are TGTGCCATCAGTGTCGGGACAGCCGTCGGGACACCCCTCCACTTT.